This T cell receptor (beta chain) comes out of a study of blood T cell repertoires in COVID-19. Looking at the study overall: COVID-19 samples, acute and convalescent, were from the United States, Italy and Spain.

Worth noting for this clone: The junction departs from germline at one end; a sequencing error may be responsible.

Germline V lookup: CDR1 LGHDT, CDR2 YNNKEL (reference sequence). This CDR3 contains 14 residues. Method: immunoSEQ multiplex PCR; TCRdb's copy keeps in-frame clones and lacks some. The data hold about 310,000 clones, with 70% to 90% observed a single time. The participants were between roughly 18 and 89 years old and came from 24 US areas. This TCR was sampled from a man under 40 who had recovered from COVID-19. This chain connects TRBV3-1 (or the pseudogene TRBV3-2) to TRBJ2-1, with 8 bases matching TRBD2. The sample taken for sequencing was PBMCs or T cells enriched from blood (not recorded which). The CDR3 spells CASSPHHWVAGSLF. The CDR3 DNA follows: TGTGCCAGCAGCCCCCACCACTGGGTAGCGGGGTCCCTCTTC.